A selection of T cell receptor beta chains follows, all from one sample in a study of siplizumab effects on memory and regulatory T cells. The assay was immunoSEQ multiplex PCR, and TCRdb's table has in-frame clones only and misses some. Of 70,000 to 100,000 clones in the sample, approximately 93% are singletons; the top ten hold 5.5% to 7.5%. Material for sequencing was CD8+ T cells sorted from blood. These receptors were obtained from a human donor in good health. The CDR3 runs from the conserved cysteine through the conserved F or W. Only part of the rows carry a size: once, few, many, or a class if the clone is expanded.

CDR3	J	V	length	size
CASSLEGAGNQPQHF	TRBJ1-5	TRBV5-5	15	-
CASSRGVGVNEQYF	TRBJ2-7	TRBV30	14	-
CASSLLFAAEGGYTF	TRBJ1-2	TRBV11-2	15	-
CASSMGSMGEKLFF	TRBJ1-4	TRBV19	14	-
CASSAVEALSGNTIYF	TRBJ1-3	TRBV5-7	16	-
CASSFGRSSYEQYF	TRBJ2-7	TRBV5-4	14	-
CASSLVMGADTQYF	TRBJ2-3	TRBV11-3	14	-
CASSQPFLLTESTDTQYF	TRBJ2-3	TRBV4-1	18	-
CASTLNLAGAPYEQYF	TRBJ2-7	TRBV21-1	16	-
CSVGLAGERYNEQFF	TRBJ2-1	TRBV29-1	15	-
CASSIGTGFTGELFF	TRBJ2-2	TRBV7-3	15	once
CASRENTEAFF	TRBJ1-1	TRBV6-1	11	-
CASGLWLAGAIYNEQFF	TRBJ2-1	TRBV12-5	17	-
CASSFRDEAFF	TRBJ1-1	TRBV19	11	-
CASSPSGPISGNTIYF	TRBJ1-3	TRBV5-8	16	-
CASSYSPTYNEQFF	TRBJ2-1	TRBV6-5	14	-
CASSAPWDEQFF	TRBJ2-1	TRBV9	12	once
CASSQVLSNTGELFF	TRBJ2-2	TRBV4-1	15	-
CAISPGLTYEQYF	TRBJ2-7	TRBV10-3	13	-
CASSPRSGRQYNEQFF	TRBJ2-1	TRBV7-9	16	-
CASSSLEGAVTGELFF	TRBJ2-2	TRBV7-9	16	-
CASRLRESDEQFF	TRBJ2-1	TRBV27	13	-
CASREQGDFYGYTF	TRBJ1-2	TRBV19	14	-
CASSQVAFPQYF	TRBJ2-3	TRBV14	12	-
CASSNRDSYEQYF	TRBJ2-7	TRBV5-5	13	once
CASSIMGGGANVLTF	TRBJ2-6	TRBV19	15	-
CASSLAGARSYNEQFF	TRBJ2-1	TRBV7-6	16	-
CASSLVDFYNEQFF	TRBJ2-1	TRBV7-2	14	-
CASSFEQGAGEQFF	TRBJ2-1	TRBV11-2	14	-
CAWSPAGAPRSDYGYTF	TRBJ1-2	TRBV30	17	-
CAITPESSYNSPLHF	TRBJ1-6	TRBV10-3	15	few
CASSLNREQETQYF	TRBJ2-5	TRBV27	14	-
CASSKSRSLGETQYF	TRBJ2-5	TRBV21-1	15	-
CASSSGTGLEKLFF	TRBJ1-4	TRBV7-9	14	-
CASSGTGGYEQYF	TRBJ2-7	TRBV10-1	13	-
CASSLVRGGSRYNEQFF	TRBJ2-1	TRBV5-6	17	-
CASSEIQTYEQYF	TRBJ2-7	TRBV2	13	-
CASRKNGRTGELFF	TRBJ2-2	TRBV5-1	14	-
CASSQTSGGTDTQYF	TRBJ2-3	TRBV4-2	15	-
CASSKARGAGDTQYF	TRBJ2-3	TRBV21-1	15	-
CASSSDMYTEAFF	TRBJ1-1	TRBV27	13	once
CASSSLRTSGRTSSNEQFF	TRBJ2-1	TRBV19	19	-
CASSPIVGVAGTEDMNTEAFF	TRBJ1-1	TRBV7-8	21	-
CATGPGYSGETQYF	TRBJ2-5	TRBV19	14	-
CASSQVAGALYEQYF	TRBJ2-7	TRBV4-3	15	-
CASSTIQGNEQFF	TRBJ2-1	TRBV19	13	-
CASSSGQVYNEKLFF	TRBJ1-4	TRBV5-6	15	-
CASSLSGQALTYEQYF	TRBJ2-7	TRBV5-1	16	-
CASSLARDRAQGYTF	TRBJ1-2	TRBV7-9	15	-
CASTEGAAMNTEAFF	TRBJ1-1	TRBV5-4	15	-
CASSYPGRPNQPQHF	TRBJ1-5	TRBV6-6	15	-
CASSPSGGLAGYEQYF	TRBJ2-7	TRBV5-6	16	-
CASSLDVRGTSGYQETQYF	TRBJ2-5	TRBV7-6	19	-
CASSLLTDYNEQFF	TRBJ2-1	TRBV7-8	14	-
CASSLGRDPPGYEQYF	TRBJ2-7	TRBV11-2	16	-